This T cell receptor beta chain is drawn from a study of shared clonotypes between healthy human individuals. Study-wide results and caveats: Large depth notwithstanding, sorted-subset sequencing proved incomplete by rarefaction.

The CDR3 covers 15 residues. A word on this clone: Antigen specificity is unknown.

Positive CCR7 selection of CD45RO-negative cells yielded the naive CD8 cells, and terminally differentiated effector memory CD45RA+ cells were excluded. Donors were healthy HIV-negative adults without recent acute infections or vaccinations. In the authors' methods: Filtering of immunoSEQ junctional sequences could not match full-length read filtering. The method was immunoSEQ multiplex PCR; TCRdb's version includes in-frame clones alone and lacks a portion of them. V and J calls and clone size follow that table, whereas D and trimming were derived from the DNA. The sample consists of about 1,900,000 clones, roughly 94% of them appearing once.

This receptor was taken from a man in his late teens or twenties in good health. The sequenced sample consisted of naive CD8+ T cells sorted from blood. V gene TRBV1 combines with J gene TRBJ2-7; the table's D call of TRBD1 was not tested on the DNA. TRBV1 is deemed a pseudogene. The CDR3, as DNA: TGCACCAGCAGCCCCTGGGCGATGGGACACTACGAGCAGTACTTC. This codes for CTSSPWAMGHYEQYF.